This is a list of T cell receptor beta chains from one sample in a study of cytomegalovirus exposure and HLA in healthy donors. The protocol was immunoSEQ multiplex PCR, while the TCRdb copy is restricted to in-frame clones and leaves out a portion. The sample consists of roughly 190,000 clones, more than 70% of them appearing once. Sequencing was carried out using PBMCs. Source of these receptors: a woman in her thirties or forties in good health and CMV-seronegative. Each CDR3 is given with its conserved first and last residue. Each record gives: V gene, D gene, J gene, clone size, CDR3 DNA, CDR3 protein. A D gene is named only where the DNA matches it firmly. Size is omitted from some rows. Given values are once, few, many or a class for expanded clones.

>TRBV5-4|TRBD1|TRBJ1-4|NA
TGTGCCAGCAGCTTCGGGACAGGGGGCAGAGGGGCTAATGAAAAACTGTTTTTT
CASSFGTGGRGANEKLFF
>TRBV4-1|NA|TRBJ2-5|NA
TGCGCCAGCAGCCAAGTGGAGATACAAGAGACCCAGTACTTC
CASSQVEIQETQYF
>TRBV6-1|TRBD1|TRBJ1-2|NA
TGTGCCAGCGGACAGGGCTGGGACTATGGCTACACCTTC
CASGQGWDYGYTF
>TRBV27|NA|TRBJ1-5|NA
TGTGCCAGCATCTCGACCTGGGGAGATCCCCAGCCCCAGCATTTT
CASISTWGDPQPQHF
>TRBV19|TRBD2|TRBJ2-1|NA
TGTGCCAGTAGTATTGGCGGGGGAGTTTACAATGAGCAGTTCTTC
CASSIGGGVYNEQFF
>TRBV29-1|TRBD2|TRBJ2-1|NA
TGCAGCGTTGCCTCACTAGCGGGAGGGTTGAATGAGCAGTTCTTC
CSVASLAGGLNEQFF
>TRBV19|NA|TRBJ2-3|once
TGTGCCAGTACCAATCGGGAGCTCTATCGCACAGATACGCAGTATTTT
CASTNRELYRTDTQYF
>TRBV6-5|NA|TRBJ1-1|NA
TGTGCCAGCAGTTACTTATCCGAGACGGCGAGCGGGGAAGCTTTCTTT
CASSYLSETASGEAFF
>TRBV6-1|NA|TRBJ1-4|few
TGTGCCAGCAGTGAAGGGCGTCTGGGGCGCGAAAAACTGTTTTTT
CASSEGRLGREKLFF
>TRBV5-6|TRBD1|TRBJ1-2|NA
TGTGCCAGCAGATTTATCGACAGGGACTATGGCTACACCTTC
CASRFIDRDYGYTF
>TRBV7-2|TRBD2|TRBJ2-2|few
TGTGCCAGCAGCTTTAGGGTCGGGAGGGCCGTAGGGGAGCTGTTTTTT
CASSFRVGRAVGELFF
>TRBV10-3|NA|TRBJ2-3|NA
TGTGCCATCAGTGATGGCGGGGAGCTCACAGATACGCAGTATTTT
CAISDGGELTDTQYF
>TRBV19|NA|TRBJ2-2|NA
TGTGCCAGTCGCGGGTCAGGAGGGAACACCGGGGAGCTGTTTTTT
CASRGSGGNTGELFF
>TRBV19|TRBD2|TRBJ2-1|NA
TGTGCCAGTAGGGGACGGGAGGGGGGCAATGAGCAGTTCTTC
CASRGREGGNEQFF
>TRBV6-5|NA|TRBJ2-1|NA
TGTGCCAGCAGTGCCGCCGGCAATGAGCAGTTCTTC
CASSAAGNEQFF
>TRBV6-1|NA|TRBJ2-1|once
TGTGCCAGCAGTTTACTATGGGAGGTGGTTTGGGAGCAGTTCTTC
CASSLLWEVVWEQFF
>TRBV6-1|NA|TRBJ1-5|NA
TGTGCCAGCAGTGAAATGGCCACAAGTCCGCCCCAGCATTTT
CASSEMATSPPQHF
>TRBV19|NA|TRBJ1-5|NA
TGTGCCAGTAGTACCTACGACCTCACCGAGGCGGTCCAGCATTTT
CASSTYDLTEAVQHF
>TRBV5-1|NA|TRBJ2-3|NA
TGCGCCAGCAGCTTGGCCTTGGCGAGGACAGATACGCAGTATTTT
CASSLALARTDTQYF
>TRBV19|NA|TRBJ2-3|NA
TGTGCCAGTAGTATCGGACAGTCCTTCACAGATACGCAGTATTTT
CASSIGQSFTDTQYF
>TRBV7-9|TRBD1|TRBJ1-1|NA
TGTGCCAGCAGCCGGACAGGGGGCACTGAAGCTTTCTTT
CASSRTGGTEAFF
>TRBV2|NA|TRBJ1-2|NA
TGTGCCAGCGCCGAGGGCTATGGCTACACCTTC
CASAEGYGYTF
>TRBV2|TRBD1|TRBJ1-2|once
TGTGCCAGCAGTGATTGGGACAGGGGGGTCTATGGCTACACCTTC
CASSDWDRGVYGYTF
>TRBV7-9|NA|TRBJ2-7|NA
TGTGCCAGCAGCCTGACAGGACCCTACGAGCAGTACTTC
CASSLTGPYEQYF
>TRBV7-2|NA|TRBJ2-2|once
TGTGCCAGCAGCTCCCAACTTGCGAACACCGGGGAGCTGTTTTTT
CASSSQLANTGELFF
>TRBV12-5|TRBD1|TRBJ1-5|NA
TGTGCTAGTGGTTTGGGACAGGGAGGAAGCAATCAGCCCCAGCATTTT
CASGLGQGGSNQPQHF
>TRBV18|TRBD1|TRBJ2-3|NA
TGTGCCAGCTCACCGACGGGACAGGGGGGCGCAGATACGCAGTATTTT
CASSPTGQGGADTQYF
>TRBV6-1|NA|TRBJ2-7|NA
TGTGCCAGCAGTGAAGACGCACAGCGGACCTACGAGCAGTACTTC
CASSEDAQRTYEQYF
>TRBV5-4|NA|TRBJ2-3|NA
TGTGCCAGCAGCGGCCCCGGGCGATTAGGGGGAGATACGCAGTATTTT
CASSGPGRLGGDTQYF
>TRBV7-9|TRBD1|TRBJ2-6|NA
TGTTCCAGCAGCTCGCAGGGGGCGACTGGGGCCAACGTCCTGACTTTC
CSSSSQGATGANVLTF
>TRBV9|NA|TRBJ1-1|NA
TGTGCCAGCAGTCGGGTGATAAACACTGAAGCTTTCTTT
CASSRVINTEAFF
>TRBV6-5|TRBD2|TRBJ2-1|once
TGTGCCAGCAGTTACGGACTAGCGGGAGCCGGGGAGCAGTTCTTC
CASSYGLAGAGEQFF
>TRBV10-1|TRBD2|TRBJ2-3|NA
TGCGCCAGCAGTGAGTCCACTAGCGGGAGTTGGGGAACAGATACGCAGTATTTT
CASSESTSGSWGTDTQYF
>TRBV5-5|TRBD1|TRBJ2-7|NA
TGTGCCAGCAGCTTAATACGGACAGGGATACACGAGCAGTACTTC
CASSLIRTGIHEQYF
>TRBV19|NA|TRBJ2-2|NA
TGTGCCAGTAGTATAGGTGGAAGGGGCGGGGAGCTGTTTTTT
CASSIGGRGGELFF
>TRBV11-3|NA|TRBJ1-1|NA
TGTGCCAGCAGCTTAATAACAGGGTCTGAAGCTTTCTTT
CASSLITGSEAFF
>TRBV30|NA|TRBJ2-7|NA
TGTGCCTGGAGCCATACGAGCTCCTACGAGCAGTACTTC
CAWSHTSSYEQYF
>TRBV30|NA|TRBJ2-5|NA
TGTGCCTGGAGTGTACGGGTTAGGGAGACCCAGTACTTC
CAWSVRVRETQYF
>TRBV5-1|NA|TRBJ2-3|NA
TGCGCCAGCAGGGAAACAGTGACCTCAGATACGCAGTATTTT
CASRETVTSDTQYF
>TRBV7-9|TRBD1|TRBJ1-2|NA
TGTGCCAGCAGCAACGAACCGGACAGGGATTATGGTCCCAACTATGGCTACACCTTC
CASSNEPDRDYGPNYGYTF
>TRBV27|TRBD2|TRBJ2-1|once
TGTGCCAGCAGTTGGGCGGGGGTGAGCTCCTACAATGAGCAGTTCTTC
CASSWAGVSSYNEQFF
>TRBV14|NA|TRBJ2-4|few
TGTGCCAGCAGCCAAGATCTGAGACTAGCCAAAAACATTCAGTACTTC
CASSQDLRLAKNIQYF
>TRBV9|NA|TRBJ1-1|few
TGTGCCAGCAGCCCTCGACAGCTTTACACTGAAGCTTTCTTT
CASSPRQLYTEAFF
>TRBV21-1|NA|TRBJ2-2|few
TGTGCCAGCAGCAAAGGGGGACAGGGGTCGACCGGGGAGCTGTTTTTT
CASSKGGQGSTGELFF
>TRBV6-5|TRBD2|TRBJ2-1|NA
TGTGCCAGCAGGCTTAGCGGGCGCGCCTACAATGAGCAGTTCTTC
CASRLSGRAYNEQFF
>TRBV5-4|NA|TRBJ2-3|NA
TGTGCCAGCAGCTTGGACTCGGGAGTGGCAGATACGCAGTATTTT
CASSLDSGVADTQYF
>TRBV5-1|NA|TRBJ2-7|NA
TGCGCCAGCAGCTTGGCCGGGAGCTACGAGCAGTACTTC
CASSLAGSYEQYF
>TRBV5-1|NA|TRBJ2-3|NA
TGCGCCAGCAGCTTGGGGACCCTAGGGGGCACAGATACGCAGTATTTT
CASSLGTLGGTDTQYF
>TRBV19|TRBD1|TRBJ2-3|NA
TGTGCCAGTAGTATGGTGACAGGGGTAGGAGATACGCAGTATTTT
CASSMVTGVGDTQYF
>TRBV6-5|NA|TRBJ2-3|NA
TGTGCCAGCAGGCTAGGGGGATACACAGATACGCAGTATTTT
CASRLGGYTDTQYF
>TRBV7-2|NA|TRBJ2-5|once
TGTGCCAGCAGCTTAGCGGGAGGGGGGAGCACCCAGTACTTC
CASSLAGGGSTQYF
>TRBV7-7|TRBD1|TRBJ2-7|NA
TGTGCCAGCAGCTTCGGACAGGGAGACGAGCAGTACTTC
CASSFGQGDEQYF
>TRBV20-1|NA|TRBJ2-5|NA
TGCAGTGCTCGCCAAGAGACCCAGTACTTC
CSARQETQYF
>TRBV25-1|NA|TRBJ1-2|NA
TGTGCCAGCAGTGATTTTCACAGGGCTAACTATGGCTACACCTTC
CASSDFHRANYGYTF